The clone carrying this T cell receptor (beta chain) was found many times. The antigen remains unidentified. This specimen belongs to a study of T-cell reconstitution after alpha-beta-depleted transplantation in children. Researchers prepared the TCRbeta library using unique molecular identifiers, the study reports. TCRdb fed the PCR reads into MiXCR, producing one record per CDR3 protein. The data show approximately 300,000 distinct CDR3 sequences, about 7.3% seen once. Study-wide points: As was reported, about two months after transplant, alpha-beta T cells came from several hundred expanded graft clones. T-cell counts and diversity at one year following transplant were attributed mainly to newly produced T cells. Some patients showed high day-60 TCRbeta diversity, which derived from surviving recipient T cells and thymic progenitors.

The germline V and J ends were trimmed by 3 bases and 9 bases, with 14 bases remaining between them. Germline CDR1 is SGHTA and CDR2 is FQGNSA. This CDR3 spans 13 amino acids. The receptor comes from a female patient younger than 10 who had a stem cell transplant for Fanconi anemia, so the T cells may come from the graft donor. Sequenced here: peripheral blood, sampled 360 days after TCRalphabeta/CD19-depleted stem cell transplant. The V gene is TRBV7-2, the J gene TRBJ2-5; maybe TRBD1 (6 bases). The chain's CDR3 is CASSFLGGTSQYF. In DNA form, the CDR3 reads TGTGCCAGCAGCTTCCTAGGGGGTACCTCCCAGTACTTC.